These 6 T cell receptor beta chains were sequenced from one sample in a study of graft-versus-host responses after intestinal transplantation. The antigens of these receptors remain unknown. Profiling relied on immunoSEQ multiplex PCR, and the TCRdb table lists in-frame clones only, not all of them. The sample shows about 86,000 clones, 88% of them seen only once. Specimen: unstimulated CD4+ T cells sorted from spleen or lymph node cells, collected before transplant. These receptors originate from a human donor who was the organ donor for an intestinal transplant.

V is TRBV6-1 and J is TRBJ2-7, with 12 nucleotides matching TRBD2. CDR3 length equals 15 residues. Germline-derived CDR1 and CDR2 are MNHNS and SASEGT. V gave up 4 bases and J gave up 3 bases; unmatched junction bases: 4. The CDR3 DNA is TGTGCCAGCAGTGCCCGACTAGCGGGAGACTACGAGCAGTACTTC. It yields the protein CASSARLAGDYEQYF.

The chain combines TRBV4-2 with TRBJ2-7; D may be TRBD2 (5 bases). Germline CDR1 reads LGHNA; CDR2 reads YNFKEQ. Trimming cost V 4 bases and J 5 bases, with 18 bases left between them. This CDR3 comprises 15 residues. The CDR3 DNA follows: TGTGCCAGCAGCCCACACAAAGAGGGCACGGACGAGCAGTACTTC. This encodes CASSPHKEGTDEQYF.

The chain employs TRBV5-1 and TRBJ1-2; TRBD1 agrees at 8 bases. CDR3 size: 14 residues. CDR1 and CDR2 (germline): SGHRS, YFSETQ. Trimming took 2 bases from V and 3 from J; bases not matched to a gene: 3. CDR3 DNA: TGCGCCAGCAGCTTTGACAGGGGAGACTATGGCTACACCTTC. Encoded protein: CASSFDRGDYGYTF.

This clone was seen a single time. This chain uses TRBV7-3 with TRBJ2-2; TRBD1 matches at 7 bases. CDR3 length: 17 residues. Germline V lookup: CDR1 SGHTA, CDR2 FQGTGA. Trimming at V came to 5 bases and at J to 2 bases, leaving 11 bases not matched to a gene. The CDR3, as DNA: TGTGCCAGCAGCCCTGCGCCGGACAGGAGAAACACCGGGGAGCTGTTTTTT. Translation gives CASSPAPDRRNTGELFF.

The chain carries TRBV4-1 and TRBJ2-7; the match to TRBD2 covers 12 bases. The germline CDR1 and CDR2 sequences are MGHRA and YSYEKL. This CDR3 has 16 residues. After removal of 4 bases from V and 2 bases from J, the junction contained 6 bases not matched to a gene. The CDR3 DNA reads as TGCGCCAGCAGCCCCTCTCCTAGCGGGGGGGCCTACGAGCAGTACTTC. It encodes CASSPSPSGGAYEQYF.

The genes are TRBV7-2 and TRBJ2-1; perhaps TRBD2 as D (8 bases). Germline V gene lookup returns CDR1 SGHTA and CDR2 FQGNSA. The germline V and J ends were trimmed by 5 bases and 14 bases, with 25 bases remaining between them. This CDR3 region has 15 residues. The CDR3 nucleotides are TGTGCCAGCAGCCAGGGGACAGCGAGCGGGAGAAGAAAGTTCTTC. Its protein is CASSQGTASGRRKFF.